The T cell receptor beta chain described here comes from a study of blood T cell repertoires in COVID-19. Study context: Sites in the United States, Italy and Spain provided acute and convalescent COVID-19 samples. PBMCs, B-cell-depleted T cells, or T cells were the source of the cDNA or gDNA that made up the material.

Methods used by the authors: Amplification of reference gene primers provided the estimated nucleated cell counts. TCRdb keeps only in-frame clones here, not all; method: immunoSEQ multiplex PCR. V and J calls and clone size are those listed in that table; D and trimming were worked out from the DNA. The table records about 50,000 clones, 75% to 85% of them present only once. Germline lookup yields CDR1 SQVTM and CDR2 ANQGSEA. V lost 3 bases, J lost 7 bases, and 19 bases lay in between. This CDR3 has 15 residues. The chain links TRBV29-1 to TRBJ1-3; D is perhaps TRBD1 (6 bases). Source material: peripheral blood. The TCR comes from a man aged 40-50 years with acute or convalescent COVID-19. Here the CDR3 DNA reads TGCAGCGTTGAGAGGGGAGCAGGGGAACGGAACACCATATATTTT. This codes for CSVERGAGERNTIYF.